The sequence of this T cell receptor beta chain was determined in a study of blood T cells in healthy people across ages (dated by TCRdb to between 2014 and 2016). At the level of the whole study: In model experiments, template switching captured roughly one uniquely barcoded TCR beta cDNA molecule for every two T cells. The study measured age-related changes in TCR beta repertoire diversity using deep sequencing normalized with unique cDNA molecular identifiers. Donors were grouped into four age groups: young (average approximately 15 years), middle-aged (roughly 37), aged (around 66) and long-lived (over 80). To avoid experimental bias, donors of different ages were distributed randomly across sequencing lanes. The study analyzed two additional independent replicas of 1 million unique cDNA reads from the same blood draw for two donors, one aged 18 to 29 and one aged 80 or older.

Beyond this particular receptor, the publication reports: Observed TCR beta diversity correlated strongly with the percentage of naive T cells measured by flow cytometry. Bulk unsorted PBMC profiling prevented conclusive comparison of naive and antigen-experienced compartments. Estimates of total diversity based on one million sequenced T cells were considered lower bounds and underestimates. Donor CMV infection status was unknown, potentially confounding age-related changes in expanded clonotypes. Observed TCR beta diversity per million T cells fell roughly linearly with age, and a significant reduction was already apparent by age roughly 40. Compared with the aged group, the long-lived group had more naive CD4+ T cells, fewer expanded clones and increased TCR diversity, suggesting age selection.

The 35 to 40 donors, aged about 6 to 100 years, were systemically healthy Caucasian individuals from Russia. Each donor gave 9 to 10 milliliters of peripheral blood, collected into EDTA-treated Vacutainer tubes. PBMCs were isolated by Ficoll-Paque density-gradient centrifugation, with at least 6 million obtained per sample. Trizol reagent was used to extract total RNA from PBMCs, with at least 5.5 micrograms per sample. The percentages of naive CD45RAhigh/CD27high T cells were determined by flow cytometry on a PBMC aliquot from every donor. This clonotype occurred a few times. The antigen it recognizes is unknown. The record has no base qualities; no much larger clone is one base away. The protocol used for the library was 5' RACE. A second PCR of about 6 to 11 cycles was run with a J-beta primer mix and a sample-barcoded 5' primer. A template-switch 5' adaptor carrying 12 random nucleotides introduced a unique molecular identifier onto each TCR beta cDNA molecule. Each sample yielded at least 3 million CDR3-containing paired-end reads. All of the RNA was converted into first-strand cDNA using the Mint cDNA synthesis kit, with a TRBC-specific oligonucleotide serving as the primer. After uracil-DNA glycosylase treatment, a first 18-cycle PCR used universal primers M1SS and BC2_uni_R on all cDNA. For the original study's pipeline: Normalization of each sample was performed by random selection of 1 million high-quality reads, each carrying a distinct molecular identifier. Instead of being binned into consensus sequences, reads with shared molecular identifiers were discarded. MiTCR, run with a Q25 quality threshold and the strictest error-elimination algorithm, handled CDR3 identification, clonotype clustering and error correction. A nonparametric unseen species model using Euler transformation provided a lower-bound estimate of total TCR beta diversity. The public reads were reanalyzed by TCRdb: fastp trimming at Q25, MiXCR alignment, in-frame beta chains only. Under each unique CDR3 protein, matching rows form one entry showing the most common genes and DNA. TCRdb, not the authors, supplied the V and J calls. In this sample the table shows roughly 1.9 million distinct CDR3 sequences, about 39% of which occur a single time. Jointly, the top ten make up 20% to 25% of the sample.

V loses 4 bases, J loses 2 bases, and the germline ends lie 17 bases apart. CDR1 is given as MGHRA and CDR2 as YSYEKL, both from the germline V gene. The CDR3 numbers 17 residues from cysteine through phenylalanine. Only the CDR3 region is kept as DNA, spanning 51 bases read in frame from base 1. Rearrangement joined TRBV4-1 to TRBJ1-4; the D segment could be TRBD1, given 6 matching bases. The TCR sequence derives from a human donor in good health. The sample was blood. The CDR3 here reads CASSPYRDTYTNEKLFF. The bases read TGCGCCAGCAGCCCGTACAGGGACACCTATACTAATGAAAAACTGTTTTTT.